The rows below give T cell receptor beta chains drawn from one sample of a study of human CD8 memory T cell subsets. TCRdb reworked the 5' RACE reads into one entry per CDR3 protein, no DNA. Here the sample table reports 5,500 to 7,000 distinct CDR3 sequences. The sequenced material came from CD8+ T cells from PBMCs. These receptor sequences come from a human donor in good health. Both conserved end residues are part of each CDR3. Some rows have no size entry. The others give once, few or many, or a class for an expanded clone.

13	TRBV2	NA	TRBJ2-1	CASTTTSYNEQFF
17	TRBV29-1	NA	TRBJ2-1	CSVDNVGTSFAYNEQFF
14	TRBV28	NA	TRBJ1-5	CASSFGGLDQPQHF
16	TRBV3-1	NA	TRBJ2-7	CASSPTGTGRSYEQYF
13	TRBV27	NA	TRBJ2-2	CASSFLTDGELFF
15	TRBV6-1	NA	TRBJ1-5	CASSEYGGSNQPQHF
15	TRBV7-8	NA	TRBJ1-5	CASSLHQGPSQPQHF
15	TRBV4-1	NA	TRBJ2-1	CASSQVGPSRNEQFF
13	TRBV7-9	NA	TRBJ2-7	CASSSKVEGEQYF
13	TRBV14	NA	TRBJ1-1	CASSQVAPGEAFF
12	TRBV7-2	NA	TRBJ2-5	CASSPPEETQYF
12	TRBV7-2	NA	TRBJ2-2	CASSFPTGELFF
16	TRBV27	NA	TRBJ2-7	CASSPQTGRSLYEQYF
13	TRBV28	NA	TRBJ2-2	CASSLQNTGELFF
16	TRBV15	NA	TRBJ2-3	CATSARTRPSTDTQYF
17	TRBV28	NA	TRBJ2-3	CASSLLAPQTFTDTQYF
15	TRBV9	NA	TRBJ2-1	CASSAPLDRDNEQFF
13	TRBV29-1	NA	TRBJ2-1	CSVVIPLRNEQFF
12	TRBV28	NA	TRBJ2-2	CAIRGSGGELFF
12	TRBV20-1	NA	TRBJ2-1	CSAPAPYNEQFF
15	TRBV24-1	NA	TRBJ2-2	CATSDDQTYTGELFF
17	TRBV7-9	medium-sized	TRBJ1-6	CASSSGEGAPDNSPLHF
13	TRBV27	medium-sized	TRBJ1-2	CASSGTAGYGYTF
14	TRBV7-2	NA	TRBJ2-7	CASSTGIAPYEQYF
14	TRBV27	NA	TRBJ2-1	CASAGDGTYNEQFF
14	TRBV5-5	NA	TRBJ1-3	CASSLVHSGNTIYF
17	TRBV6-5	NA	TRBJ2-1	CASSYGLGAVADNEQFF